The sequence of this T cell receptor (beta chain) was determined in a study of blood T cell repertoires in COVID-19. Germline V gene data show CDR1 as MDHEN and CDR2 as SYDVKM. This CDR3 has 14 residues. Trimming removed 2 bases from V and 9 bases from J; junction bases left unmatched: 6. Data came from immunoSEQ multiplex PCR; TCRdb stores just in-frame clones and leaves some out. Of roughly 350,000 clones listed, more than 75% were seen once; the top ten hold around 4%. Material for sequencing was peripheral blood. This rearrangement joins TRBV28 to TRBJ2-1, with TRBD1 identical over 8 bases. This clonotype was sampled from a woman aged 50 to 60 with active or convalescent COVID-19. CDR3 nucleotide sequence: TGTGCCAGCAGTTTACCTCAGGGGGCAAGTGAGCAGTTCTTC. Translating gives CASSLPQGASEQFF.